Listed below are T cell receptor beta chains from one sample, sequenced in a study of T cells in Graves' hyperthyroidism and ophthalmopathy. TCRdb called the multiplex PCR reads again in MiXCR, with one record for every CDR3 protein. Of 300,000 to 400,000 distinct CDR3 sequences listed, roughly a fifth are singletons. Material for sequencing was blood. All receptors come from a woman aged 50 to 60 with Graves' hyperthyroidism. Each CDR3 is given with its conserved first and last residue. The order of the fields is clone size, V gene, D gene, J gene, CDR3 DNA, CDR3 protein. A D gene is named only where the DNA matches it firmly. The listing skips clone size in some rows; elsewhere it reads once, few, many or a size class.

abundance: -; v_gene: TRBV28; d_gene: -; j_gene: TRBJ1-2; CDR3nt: TGTGCCAGCAGTTCGTTAGGGTGGGAGAGTGGCTACACCTTC; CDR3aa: CASSSLGWESGYTF
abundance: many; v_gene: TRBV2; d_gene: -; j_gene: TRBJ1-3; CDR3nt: TGTGCCAGCAGCTTGGACGGTAGCTCTGGAAACACCATATATTTT; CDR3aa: CASSLDGSSGNTIYF
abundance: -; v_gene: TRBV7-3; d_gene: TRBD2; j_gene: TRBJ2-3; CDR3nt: TGTGCCAGCAGCCTAGCGGGGGGGACGGCAGATACGCAGTATTTT; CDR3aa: CASSLAGGTADTQYF
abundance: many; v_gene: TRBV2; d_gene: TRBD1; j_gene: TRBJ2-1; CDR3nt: TGTGCCAGCAATCCGGACAGGGGCGCCTACAATGAGCAGTTCTTC; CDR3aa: CASNPDRGAYNEQFF
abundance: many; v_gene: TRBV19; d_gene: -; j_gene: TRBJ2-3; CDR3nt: TGTGCCAGTAGTATCCAGGCGGGGGATACGCAGTATTTT; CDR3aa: CASSIQAGDTQYF
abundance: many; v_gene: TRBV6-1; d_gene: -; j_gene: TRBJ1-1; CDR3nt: TGTGCCAGCAGTTATTTGGGAGAAGCTTTCTTT; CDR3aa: CASSYLGEAFF
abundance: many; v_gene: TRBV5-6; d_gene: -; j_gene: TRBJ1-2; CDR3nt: TGTGCCAGCAGCTTATTCAGGGCTTACTATGGCTACACCTTC; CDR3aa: CASSLFRAYYGYTF
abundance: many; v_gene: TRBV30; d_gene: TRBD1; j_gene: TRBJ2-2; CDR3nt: TGTGCCTGGTCAACCTTCGGACAGGGATACACCGGGGAGCTGTTTTTT; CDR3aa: CAWSTFGQGYTGELFF
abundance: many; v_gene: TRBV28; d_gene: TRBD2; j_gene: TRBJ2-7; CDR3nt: TGTGCCAGCACCGCGCGCGCGACTAGCGGAGGGATCTACGAGCAGTACTTC; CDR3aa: CASTARATSGGIYEQYF
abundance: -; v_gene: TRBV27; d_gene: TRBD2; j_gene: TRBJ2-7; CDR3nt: TGTGCCAGCAAGAGTGGACTAGCGGAAACTAGCTCCTACGAGCAGTACTTC; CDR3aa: CASKSGLAETSSYEQYF
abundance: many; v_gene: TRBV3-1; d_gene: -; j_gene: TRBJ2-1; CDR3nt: TGTGCCAGCAGCCCCACCTTACTCAATGAGCAGTTCTTC; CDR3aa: CASSPTLLNEQFF
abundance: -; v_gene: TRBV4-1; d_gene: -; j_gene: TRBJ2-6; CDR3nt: TGCGCCAGCAGCCAAGATAGAGGTCGGAAATCTGGGGCCAACGTCCTGACTTTC; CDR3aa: CASSQDRGRKSGANVLTF
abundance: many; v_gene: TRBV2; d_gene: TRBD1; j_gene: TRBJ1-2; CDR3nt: TGTGCCAGCATGGGGGCAGGGGGCCTATATGGCTACACCTTC; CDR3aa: CASMGAGGLYGYTF
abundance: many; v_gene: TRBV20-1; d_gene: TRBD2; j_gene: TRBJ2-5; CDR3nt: TGCAGTGCAGAACTAGCGGGGAGAAAGGAGACCCAGTACTTC; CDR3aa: CSAELAGRKETQYF
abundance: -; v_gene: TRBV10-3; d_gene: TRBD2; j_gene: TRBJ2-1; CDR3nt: TGTGCCATCAGGACTAGCGGGGGGACCTACAATGAGCAGTTCTTC; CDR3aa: CAIRTSGGTYNEQFF
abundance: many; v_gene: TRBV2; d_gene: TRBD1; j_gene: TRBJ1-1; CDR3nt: TGTGCCAGCAGTGACTTAGGGACAGTGAAAGCTTTCTTT; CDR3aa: CASSDLGTVKAFF
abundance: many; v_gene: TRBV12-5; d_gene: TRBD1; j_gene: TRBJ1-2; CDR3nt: TGTGCTAGTGGTTTGGAGGGGGCCGGTTATGGCTACACCTTC; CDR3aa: CASGLEGAGYGYTF
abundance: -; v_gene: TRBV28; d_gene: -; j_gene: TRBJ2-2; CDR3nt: TGTGCCAGCAGCAAGGAGACCACCGGGGAGCTGTTTTTT; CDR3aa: CASSKETTGELFF
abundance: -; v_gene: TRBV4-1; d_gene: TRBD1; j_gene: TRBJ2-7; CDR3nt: TGCGCCAGCAGCCAAGTTCTGACAGGGGGCTTTTACGAGCAGTACTTC; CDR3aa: CASSQVLTGGFYEQYF
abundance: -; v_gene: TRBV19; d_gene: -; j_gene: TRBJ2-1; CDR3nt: TGTGCCAGTTGTAACCCGGGACCAGGTAGCAATGAGCAGTTCTTC; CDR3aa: CASCNPGPGSNEQFF
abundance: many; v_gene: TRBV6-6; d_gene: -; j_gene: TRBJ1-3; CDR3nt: TGTGCCAGCAGTTACACAGACTCTGGAAACACCATATATTTT; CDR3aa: CASSYTDSGNTIYF
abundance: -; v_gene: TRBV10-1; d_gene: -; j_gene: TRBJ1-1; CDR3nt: TGCGCCAGCAGTGAGACAGGTCGCCCTGAAGCTTTCTTT; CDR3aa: CASSETGRPEAFF
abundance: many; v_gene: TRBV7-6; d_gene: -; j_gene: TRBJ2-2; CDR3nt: TGTGCCAGCAGCATAACACCGAACACCGGGGAGCTGTTTTTT; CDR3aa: CASSITPNTGELFF
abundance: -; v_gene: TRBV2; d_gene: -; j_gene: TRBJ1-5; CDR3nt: TGTGCCAGCAGTGAAGGGGCGCAAGGCAATCAGCCCCAGCATTTT; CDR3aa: CASSEGAQGNQPQHF
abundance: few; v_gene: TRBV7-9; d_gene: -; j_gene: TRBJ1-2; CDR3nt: TGTGCCAGCAGCTTATCGGGAGTCGGGGGAGGCTACACCTTC; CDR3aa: CASSLSGVGGGYTF
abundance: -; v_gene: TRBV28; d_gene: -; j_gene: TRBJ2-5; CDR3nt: TGTGCCAGCCTCCGTCCACGGGAGACCCAGTACTTC; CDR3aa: CASLRPRETQYF
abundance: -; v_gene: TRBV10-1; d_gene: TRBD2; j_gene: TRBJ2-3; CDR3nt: TGCGCCAGCAGTGGGACTAGCGGGAGGTTCCCAGATACGCAGTATTTT; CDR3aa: CASSGTSGRFPDTQYF
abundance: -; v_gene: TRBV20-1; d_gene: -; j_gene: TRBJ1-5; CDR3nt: TGCAGTGCCGAGGATTCCAACACTCTCAATCAGCCCCAGCATTTT; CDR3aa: CSAEDSNTLNQPQHF
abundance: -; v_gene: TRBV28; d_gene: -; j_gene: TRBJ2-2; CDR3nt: TGTGCCAGCAGCGAGGGGTCGGTGGGCGGTACGAACACCGGGGAGCTGTTTTTT; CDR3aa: CASSEGSVGGTNTGELFF
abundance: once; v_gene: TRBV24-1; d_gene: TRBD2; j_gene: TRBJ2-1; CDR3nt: TGTGCCACCAGTGATGAAACTAGCGGGAGGCCTTTGGATGAGCAGTTCTTC; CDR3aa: CATSDETSGRPLDEQFF
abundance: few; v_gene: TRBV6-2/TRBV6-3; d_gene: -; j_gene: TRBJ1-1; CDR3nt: TGTGCCAGCAGTTACCATCAGAACACTGAAGCTTTCTTT; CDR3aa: CASSYHQNTEAFF
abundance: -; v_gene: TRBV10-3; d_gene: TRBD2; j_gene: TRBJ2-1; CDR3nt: TGTGCCATCACTTCTAGCGGGGGGGCTAATGAGCAGTTCTTC; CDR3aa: CAITSSGGANEQFF
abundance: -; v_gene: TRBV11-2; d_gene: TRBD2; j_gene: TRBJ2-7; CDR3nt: TGTGCCAGCAGCCAGGGTAGCGGGATTGGGGAGCAGTACTTC; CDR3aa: CASSQGSGIGEQYF
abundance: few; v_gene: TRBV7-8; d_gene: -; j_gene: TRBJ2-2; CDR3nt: TGTGCCAGCAGCTTATGGGAGATCACCGGGGAGCTGTTTTTT; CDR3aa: CASSLWEITGELFF
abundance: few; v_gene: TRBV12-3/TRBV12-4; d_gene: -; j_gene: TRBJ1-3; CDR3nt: TGTGCCAGCAGATACCAACGTCTCTCTGGAAACACCATATATTTT; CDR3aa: CASRYQRLSGNTIYF
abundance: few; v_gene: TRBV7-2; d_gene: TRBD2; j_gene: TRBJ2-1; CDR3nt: TGTGCCAGCAGCTTAGAGGCTAGCGGCTACAATGAGCAGTTCTTC; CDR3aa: CASSLEASGYNEQFF
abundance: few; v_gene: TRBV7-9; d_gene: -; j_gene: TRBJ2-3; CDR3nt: TGTGCCAGCAGCTCCCATTTTCTAGATACGCAGTATTTT; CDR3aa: CASSSHFLDTQYF
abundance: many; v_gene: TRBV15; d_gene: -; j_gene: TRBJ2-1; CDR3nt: TGTGCCACCAGCAGAGATAAGGGAGGGGGCGCCGGGATTTCACGGGGGCGGGCGTATGAGCAGTTCTTC; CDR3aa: CATSRDKGGGAGISRGRAYEQFF
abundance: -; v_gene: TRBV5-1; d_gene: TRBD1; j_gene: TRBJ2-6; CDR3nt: TGCGCCAGCAGCCCGGGACAGGTATCTACTGGGGCCAACGTCCTGACTTTC; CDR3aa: CASSPGQVSTGANVLTF
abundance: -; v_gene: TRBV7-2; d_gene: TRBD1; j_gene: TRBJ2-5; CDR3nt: TGTGCCAGCAGCTCTTCGACAGGGGGAGGGGAGACCCAGTACTTC; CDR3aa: CASSSSTGGGETQYF
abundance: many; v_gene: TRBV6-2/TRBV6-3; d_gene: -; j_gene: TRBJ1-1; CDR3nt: TGTGCCAGCAGACTCACGGATAACACTGAAGCTTTCTTT; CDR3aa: CASRLTDNTEAFF
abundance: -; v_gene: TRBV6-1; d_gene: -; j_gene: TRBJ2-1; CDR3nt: TGTGCCAGCAGCCGCACCTCACAGGCGGTTGAGCAGTTCTTC; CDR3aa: CASSRTSQAVEQFF
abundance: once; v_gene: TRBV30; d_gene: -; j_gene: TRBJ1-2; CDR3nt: TGTGCCTGGAGTTTAGGAGCAAGGACTAACTATGGCTACACCTTC; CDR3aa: CAWSLGARTNYGYTF
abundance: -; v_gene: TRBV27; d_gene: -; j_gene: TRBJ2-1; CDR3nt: TGTGCCAGCAGCCGCGACCAGTGGTCCTACAATGAGCAGTTCTTC; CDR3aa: CASSRDQWSYNEQFF
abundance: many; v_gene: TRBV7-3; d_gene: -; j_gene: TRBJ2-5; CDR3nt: TGTGCCAGCAGCTTAGCCTCCGGAAGCGAGACCCAGTACTTC; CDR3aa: CASSLASGSETQYF
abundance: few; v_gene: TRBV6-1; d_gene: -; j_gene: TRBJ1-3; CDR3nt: TGTGCCAGCAAAGACAGGCACTCTGGAAACACCATATATTTT; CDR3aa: CASKDRHSGNTIYF